This TCR beta chain derives from a study of lymphopenia after photon versus proton radiotherapy. Overall study findings and caveats: Photon-treated patients lost naive T cells and TCR diversity; proton-treated stayed stable. After the lymphocyte nadir, photon-treated repertoires showed oligoclonal expansion, especially of CD8+ Temra cells.

Points on this clone: The antigen is unknown.

CDR1 and CDR2 from the germline V gene are ENHRY and SYGVKD. The CDR3 extends over 12 amino acids. V lost 8 bases and J 1 base, leaving 8 bases between the germline ends. TCRdb keeps only in-frame clones here, not all; method: immunoSEQ multiplex PCR. The sample includes around 53,000 clones, 80% to 90% seen only once; the top ten take just under 30%. The sequence was collected from a man over 45 with gastric cancer. Sample: peripheral blood, taken from a patient treated with photon-based radiotherapy. The chain couples TRBV10-3 to TRBJ1-2; a possible D gene is TRBD1 (6 bases). CDR3 protein: CAIRTDNYGYTF. CDR3 nucleotide sequence: TGTGCCATCCGGACAGATAACTATGGCTACACCTTC.